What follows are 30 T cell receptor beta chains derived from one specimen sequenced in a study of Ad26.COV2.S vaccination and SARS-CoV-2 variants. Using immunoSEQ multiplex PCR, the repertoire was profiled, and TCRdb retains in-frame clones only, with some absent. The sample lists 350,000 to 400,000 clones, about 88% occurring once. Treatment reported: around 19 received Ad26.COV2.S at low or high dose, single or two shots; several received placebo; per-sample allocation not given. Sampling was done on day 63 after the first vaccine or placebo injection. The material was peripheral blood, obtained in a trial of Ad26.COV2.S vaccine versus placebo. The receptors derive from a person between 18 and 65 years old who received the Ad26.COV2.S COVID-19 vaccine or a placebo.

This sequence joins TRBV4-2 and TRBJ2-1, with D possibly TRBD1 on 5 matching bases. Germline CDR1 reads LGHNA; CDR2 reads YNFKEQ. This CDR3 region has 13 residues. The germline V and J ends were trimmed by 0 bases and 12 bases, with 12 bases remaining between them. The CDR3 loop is CASSQEGASTQFF. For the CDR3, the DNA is TGTGCCAGCAGCCAAGAAGGGGCTAGTACGCAGTTCTTC.

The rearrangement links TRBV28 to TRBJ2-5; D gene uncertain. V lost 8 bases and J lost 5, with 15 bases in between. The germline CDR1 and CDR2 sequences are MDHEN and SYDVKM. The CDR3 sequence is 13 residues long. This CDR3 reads CASHGPRRETQYF. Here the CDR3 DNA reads TGTGCCAGCCACGGGCCCAGGCGGGAGACCCAGTACTTC.

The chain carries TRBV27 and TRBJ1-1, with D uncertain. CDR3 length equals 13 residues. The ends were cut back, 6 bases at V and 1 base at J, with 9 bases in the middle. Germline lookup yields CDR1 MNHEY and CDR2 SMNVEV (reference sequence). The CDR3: CASRPDANTEAFF. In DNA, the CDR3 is TGTGCCAGCAGACCCGACGCGAACACTGAAGCTTTCTTT.

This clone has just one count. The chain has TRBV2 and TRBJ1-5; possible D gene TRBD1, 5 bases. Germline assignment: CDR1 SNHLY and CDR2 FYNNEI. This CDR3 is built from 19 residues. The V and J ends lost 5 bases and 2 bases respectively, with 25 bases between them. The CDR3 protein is CASSFRAPGVGRGNQPQHF. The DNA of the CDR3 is TGTGCCAGCAGTTTTCGGGCCCCGGGGGTCGGCAGGGGCAATCAGCCCCAGCATTTT.

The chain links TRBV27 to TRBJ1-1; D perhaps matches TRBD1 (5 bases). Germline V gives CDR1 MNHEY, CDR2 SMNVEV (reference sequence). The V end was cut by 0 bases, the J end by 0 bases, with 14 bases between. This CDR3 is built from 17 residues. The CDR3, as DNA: TGTGCCAGCAGTTTATCGATCGGCCGGGGACTGAACACTGAAGCTTTCTTT. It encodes CASSLSIGRGLNTEAFF.

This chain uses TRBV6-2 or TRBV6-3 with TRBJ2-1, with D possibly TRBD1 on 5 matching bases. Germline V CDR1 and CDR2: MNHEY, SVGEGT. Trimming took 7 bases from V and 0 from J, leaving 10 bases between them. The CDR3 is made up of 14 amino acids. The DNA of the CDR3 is TGTGCCAGCAACCCAGGGTACTCCTACAATGAGCAGTTCTTC. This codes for CASNPGYSYNEQFF.

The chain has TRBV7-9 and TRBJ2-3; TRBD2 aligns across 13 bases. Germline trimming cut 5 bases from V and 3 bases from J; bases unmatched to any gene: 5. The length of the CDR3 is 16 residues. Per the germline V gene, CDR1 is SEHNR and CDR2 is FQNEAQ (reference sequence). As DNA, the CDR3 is TGTGCCAGCAGCGCCCAGACTAGCGGGGGGACAGATACGCAGTATTTT. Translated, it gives CASSAQTSGGTDTQYF.

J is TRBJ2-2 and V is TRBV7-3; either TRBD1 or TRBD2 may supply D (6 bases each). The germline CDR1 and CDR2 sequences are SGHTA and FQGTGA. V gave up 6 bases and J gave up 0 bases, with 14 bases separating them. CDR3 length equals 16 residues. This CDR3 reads CASSLGGLANTGELFF. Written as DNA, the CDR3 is TGTGCCAGCAGTTTAGGGGGACTCGCGAACACCGGGGAGCTGTTTTTT. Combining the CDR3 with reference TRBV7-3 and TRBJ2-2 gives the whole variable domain GAGVSQTPSNKVTEKGKYVELRCDPISGHTALYWYRQSLGQGPEFLIYFQGTGAADDSGLPNDRFFAVRPEGSVSTLKIQRTERGDSAVYLCASSLGGLANTGELFFGEGSRLTVL.

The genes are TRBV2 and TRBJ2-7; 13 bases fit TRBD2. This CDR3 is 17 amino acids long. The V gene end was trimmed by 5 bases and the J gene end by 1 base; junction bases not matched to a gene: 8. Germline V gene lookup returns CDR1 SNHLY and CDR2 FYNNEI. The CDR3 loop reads CASSPRLAGGLSYEQYF. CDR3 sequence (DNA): TGTGCCAGCAGTCCCCGACTAGCGGGAGGCCTTTCCTACGAGCAGTACTTC.

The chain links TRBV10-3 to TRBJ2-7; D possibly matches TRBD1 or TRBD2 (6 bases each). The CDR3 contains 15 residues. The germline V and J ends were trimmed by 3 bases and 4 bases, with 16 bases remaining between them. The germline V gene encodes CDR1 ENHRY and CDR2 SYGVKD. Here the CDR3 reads CAISDPNEGGYEQYF. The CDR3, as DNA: TGTGCCATCAGTGATCCAAATGAGGGGGGATACGAGCAGTACTTC.

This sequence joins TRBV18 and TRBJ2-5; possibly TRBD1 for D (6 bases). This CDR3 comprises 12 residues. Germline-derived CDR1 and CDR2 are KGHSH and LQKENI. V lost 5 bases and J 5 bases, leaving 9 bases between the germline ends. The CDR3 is CASSDRPETQYF. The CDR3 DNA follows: TGTGCCAGCTCAGACAGGCCCGAGACCCAGTACTTC.

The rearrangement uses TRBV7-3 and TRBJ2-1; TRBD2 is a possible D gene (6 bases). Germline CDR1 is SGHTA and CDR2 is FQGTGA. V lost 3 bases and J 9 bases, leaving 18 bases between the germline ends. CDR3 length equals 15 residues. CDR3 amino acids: CASSFSGSGRGEQFF. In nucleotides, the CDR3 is TGTGCCAGCAGCTTTAGCGGTTCCGGCCGTGGTGAGCAGTTCTTC.

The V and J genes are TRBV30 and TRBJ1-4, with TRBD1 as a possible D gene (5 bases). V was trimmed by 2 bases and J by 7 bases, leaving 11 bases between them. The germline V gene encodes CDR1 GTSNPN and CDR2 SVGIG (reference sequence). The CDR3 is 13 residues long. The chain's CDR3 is CAWSSGTVEKLFF. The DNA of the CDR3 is TGTGCCTGGAGTTCCGGGACTGTTGAAAAACTGTTTTTT. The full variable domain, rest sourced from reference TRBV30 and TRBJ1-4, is SQTIHQWPATLVQPVGSPLSLECTVEGTSNPNLYWYRQAAGRGLQLLFYSVGIGQISSEVPQNLSASRPQDRQFILSSKKLLLSDSGFYLCAWSSGTVEKLFFGSGTQLSVL.

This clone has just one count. This CDR3 is CASSTEDGFNSPLHF. For the CDR3, the DNA is TGTGCCAGCAGCACAGAGGACGGTTTTAATTCACCCCTCCACTTT. The rearrangement uses TRBV7-2 and TRBJ1-6; D unresolved. V dropped 5 bases and J dropped 6 bases, with 14 bases sitting between them. Looked up from germline, CDR1 is SGHTA and CDR2 is FQGNSA. This CDR3 has 15 residues.

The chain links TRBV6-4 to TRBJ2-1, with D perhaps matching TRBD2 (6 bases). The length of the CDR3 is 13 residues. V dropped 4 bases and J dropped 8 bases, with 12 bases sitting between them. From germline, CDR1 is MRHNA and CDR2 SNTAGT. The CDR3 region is CASSGGEFDEQFF. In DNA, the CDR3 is TGTGCCAGCAGTGGGGGGGAGTTCGATGAGCAGTTCTTC.

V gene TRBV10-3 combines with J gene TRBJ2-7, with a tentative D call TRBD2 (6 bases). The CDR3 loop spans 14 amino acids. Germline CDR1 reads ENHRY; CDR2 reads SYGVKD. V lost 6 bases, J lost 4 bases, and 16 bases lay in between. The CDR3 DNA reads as TGTGCCATCAGGGGGACTGGACTTCTTTACGAGCAGTACTTC. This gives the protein CAIRGTGLLYEQYF.

The CDR3 is CASSSRVQETQYF. CDR3 in DNA: TGTGCCAGCAGCAGCAGGGTCCAAGAGACCCAGTACTTC. This chain joins TRBV11-2 and TRBJ2-5; a possible D gene is TRBD1 (5 bases). Trimming cost V 5 bases and J 1 base, with 8 bases left between them. The CDR3 is made up of 13 amino acids. The germline V gene encodes CDR1 SGHAT and CDR2 FQNNGV.

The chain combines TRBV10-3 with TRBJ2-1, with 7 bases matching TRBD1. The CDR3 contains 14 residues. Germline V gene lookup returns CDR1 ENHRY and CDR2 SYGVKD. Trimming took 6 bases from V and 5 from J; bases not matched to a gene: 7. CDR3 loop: CAIRSQGIHNEQFF. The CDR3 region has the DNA TGTGCCATCAGATCACAGGGGATCCACAATGAGCAGTTCTTC.

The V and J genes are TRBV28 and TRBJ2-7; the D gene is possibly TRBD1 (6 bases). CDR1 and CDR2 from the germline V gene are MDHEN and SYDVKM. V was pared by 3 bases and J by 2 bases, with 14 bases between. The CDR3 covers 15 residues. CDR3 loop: CASSFSAGDAYEQYF. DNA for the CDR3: TGTGCCAGCAGTTTCTCCGCAGGGGACGCCTACGAGCAGTACTTC.

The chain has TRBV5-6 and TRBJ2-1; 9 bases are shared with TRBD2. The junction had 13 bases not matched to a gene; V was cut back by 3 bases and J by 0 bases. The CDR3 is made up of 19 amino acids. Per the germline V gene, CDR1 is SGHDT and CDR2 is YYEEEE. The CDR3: CASSWGRASGVLSYNEQFF. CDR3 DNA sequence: TGTGCCAGCAGCTGGGGGCGGGCTAGCGGGGTCCTCTCCTACAATGAGCAGTTCTTC.

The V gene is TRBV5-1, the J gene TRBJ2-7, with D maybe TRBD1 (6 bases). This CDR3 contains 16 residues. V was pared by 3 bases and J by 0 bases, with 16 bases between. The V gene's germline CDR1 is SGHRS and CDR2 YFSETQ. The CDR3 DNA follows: TGCGCCAGCAGCTCCCCCTCCGGGACAACCTCCTACGAGCAGTACTTC. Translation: CASSSPSGTTSYEQYF.

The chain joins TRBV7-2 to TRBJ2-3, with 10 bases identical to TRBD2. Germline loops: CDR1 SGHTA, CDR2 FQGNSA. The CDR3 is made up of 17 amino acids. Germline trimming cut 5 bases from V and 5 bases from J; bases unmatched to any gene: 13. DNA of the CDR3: TGTGCCAGCAGCCCAGTAGCGGGAGGTCGTAGGTTAGATACGCAGTATTTT. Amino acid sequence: CASSPVAGGRRLDTQYF.

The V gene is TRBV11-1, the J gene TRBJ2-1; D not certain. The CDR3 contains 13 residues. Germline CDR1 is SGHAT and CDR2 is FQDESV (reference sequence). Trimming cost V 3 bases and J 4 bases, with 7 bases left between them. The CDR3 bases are TGTGCCAGCAGCTTTGTGCGGTACAATGAGCAGTTCTTC. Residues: CASSFVRYNEQFF.

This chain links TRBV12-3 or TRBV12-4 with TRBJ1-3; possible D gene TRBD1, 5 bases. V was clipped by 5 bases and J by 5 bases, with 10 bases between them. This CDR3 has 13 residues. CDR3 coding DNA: TGTGCCAGCAGTCCGCCGGGGCGAAACACCATATATTTT. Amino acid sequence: CASSPPGRNTIYF.

CDR3 DNA sequence: TGTGCCAGCAGCTTGGTCCGGACTAGACACAATGAGCAGTTCTTC. The encoded protein is CASSLVRTRHNEQFF. The chain is built from TRBV5-8 and TRBJ2-1; 7 positions agree with TRBD2. This CDR3 comprises 15 residues. The V gene end was trimmed by 0 bases and the J gene end by 5 bases; junction bases not matched to a gene: 5. Germline V lookup: CDR1 SGHTS, CDR2 YDEGEE.

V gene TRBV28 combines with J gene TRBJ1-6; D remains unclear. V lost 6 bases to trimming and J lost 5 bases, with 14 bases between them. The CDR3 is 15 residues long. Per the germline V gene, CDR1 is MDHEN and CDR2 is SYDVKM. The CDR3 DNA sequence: TGTGCCAGCAGCTCCTCCGGGCTCGATAATTCACCCCTCCACTTT. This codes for CASSSSGLDNSPLHF.

The CDR3: CASGQGPSNYGYTF. CDR3 DNA sequence: TGTGCCAGTGGACAAGGGCCTTCTAACTATGGCTACACCTTC. The V and J genes are TRBV28 and TRBJ1-2; D is possibly TRBD1 (5 bases). V lost 9 bases, J lost 0 bases, and 14 bases lay in between. The CDR3 length is 14 residues. Germline CDR1 MDHEN, CDR2 SYDVKM.

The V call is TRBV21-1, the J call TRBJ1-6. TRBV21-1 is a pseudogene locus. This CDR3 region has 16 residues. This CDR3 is CASSKALGLRNSPLHF. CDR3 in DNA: TGTGCCAGCAGCAAAGCTTTGGGACTCCGTAATTCACCCCTCCACTTT.

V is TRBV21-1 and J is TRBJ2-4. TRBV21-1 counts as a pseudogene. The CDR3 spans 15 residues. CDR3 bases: TGTGCCAGCAGTCACCCTCCCAGACCCTCAAACATTCAGTACTTC. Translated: CASSHPPRPSNIQYF.

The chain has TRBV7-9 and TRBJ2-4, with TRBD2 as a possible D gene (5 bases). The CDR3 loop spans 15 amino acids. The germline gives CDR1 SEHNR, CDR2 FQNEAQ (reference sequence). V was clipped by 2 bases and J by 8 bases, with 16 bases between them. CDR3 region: CASSLTEGASDIQYF. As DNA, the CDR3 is TGTGCCAGCAGCTTAACAGAGGGAGCGTCGGACATTCAGTACTTC.